What follows are 6 T cell receptor beta chains derived from one specimen sequenced in a study of post-analysis software for immune sequencing data. Study-wide points: Patients carried several TRBV segments more frequently than controls did, and TRBV5-6, TRBV5-1 and TRBV20-1 were among them.

Unique molecular identifiers featured in each of the TCR beta cDNA libraries. TCRdb processed the PCR reads anew with MiXCR; each CDR3 protein has one entry. The sample records under 200,000 distinct CDR3 sequences, 29% being singletons. The antigens these receptors bind are not known. What was sequenced was blood. These receptors came from a girl between 2 and 17 years old with multiple sclerosis.

Notes on this clonotype: Given a much more abundant clone one base away, this may be a read error. The V and J genes are TRBV12-3 or TRBV12-4 and TRBJ1-2; 7 bases fit TRBD1. The length of the CDR3 is 14 residues. J was trimmed by 3 bases and V by 11 bases; bases with no gene match: 12. CDR3 in amino acids: CAGTRSTGDYGYTF. The CDR3 region has the DNA TGTGCCGGCACTCGAAGTACAGGGGACTATGGCTACACCTTC.

This clonotype appeared many times. The genes are TRBV4-1 and TRBJ2-7; D remains unclear. Germline CDR1 and CDR2: MGHRA and YSYEKL. V gave up 1 base and J gave up 0 bases, with 7 bases separating them. The CDR3 extends over 14 amino acids. CDR3 sequence: CASSQGAGSYEQYF. The CDR3 nucleotides read TGCGCCAGCAGCCAAGGGGCCGGCTCCTACGAGCAGTACTTC.

Note on this clonotype: A much larger clone differs by one base, so this may be a read error. The rearrangement links TRBV29-1 to TRBJ2-1; D remains ambiguous. Germline CDR1 is SQVTM and CDR2 is ANQGSEA. This CDR3 is built from 10 residues. The CDR3 DNA sequence: TGCTGCGCAAGAAACGATGAGCAGTTCTTC. As protein: CCARNDEQFF.

This clonotype was detected a few times. The rearrangement uses TRBV6-2 or TRBV6-3 and TRBJ1-6; tentatively, D is TRBD1 (5 bases). Trimming took 0 bases from V and 12 from J, leaving 15 bases between them. The CDR3 has 15 residues. The germline gives CDR1 MNHEY, CDR2 SVGEGT. The CDR3 nucleotides read TGTGCCAGCAGTTACTCGGGCCAAGGTGGGGGACCCCTCCACTTT. Protein sequence: CASSYSGQGGGPLHF.

The gene calls are TRBV20-1 and TRBJ2-7; TRBD1 aligns across 8 bases. The CDR3 contains 15 residues. V lost 6 bases to trimming and J lost 0 bases; unmatched junction nucleotides: 10. Germline V lookup: CDR1 DFQATT, CDR2 SNEGSKA (reference sequence). The CDR3 sequence: CSAPVGDRSSYEQYF. The CDR3 DNA reads as TGCAGTGCGCCCGTCGGGGACAGGTCCTCCTACGAGCAGTACTTC.

With regard to this clonotype: A much larger clone sits a single nucleotide away, making a read error possible. V gene TRBV5-1 combines with J gene TRBJ2-6; D may be TRBD1 (5 bases). From germline, CDR1 is SGHRS and CDR2 YFSETQ. The CDR3 has 18 amino acids. CDR3 in amino acids: CASSLRNWVNSGANVPTF. The CDR3 DNA follows: TGCGCCAGCAGCTTGAGGAATTGGGTAAACTCTGGGGCCAACGTCCCGACTTTC.